The T cell receptor beta chain under discussion was sequenced for a study of Tregs in tolerant kidney transplant recipients. Concerning this clone: The target antigen is unknown.

Study results and limitations: Few patients were studied, so findings need validation in larger groups. Activated donor B cell expansion appeared to reveal the most relevant donor-specific TCRbeta repertoire.

The data were produced by immunoSEQ multiplex PCR, yet TCRdb's version contains in-frame clones alone and is incomplete. The profile shows about 240,000 clones, about 86% of them singletons. The source material was CD4+ T cells from blood. This TCR was sampled from a human donor in good health.

This chain's CDR3 is CASSLQEANYGYTF. CDR3 bases: TGCGCCAGCAGCTTGCAGGAGGCTAACTATGGCTACACCTTC. The rearrangement links TRBV5-1 to TRBJ1-2, with D uncertain. CDR1 and CDR2 from the germline V gene are SGHRS and YFSETQ. The CDR3 is 14 amino acids. V dropped 1 base and J dropped 0 bases, with 7 bases sitting between them.